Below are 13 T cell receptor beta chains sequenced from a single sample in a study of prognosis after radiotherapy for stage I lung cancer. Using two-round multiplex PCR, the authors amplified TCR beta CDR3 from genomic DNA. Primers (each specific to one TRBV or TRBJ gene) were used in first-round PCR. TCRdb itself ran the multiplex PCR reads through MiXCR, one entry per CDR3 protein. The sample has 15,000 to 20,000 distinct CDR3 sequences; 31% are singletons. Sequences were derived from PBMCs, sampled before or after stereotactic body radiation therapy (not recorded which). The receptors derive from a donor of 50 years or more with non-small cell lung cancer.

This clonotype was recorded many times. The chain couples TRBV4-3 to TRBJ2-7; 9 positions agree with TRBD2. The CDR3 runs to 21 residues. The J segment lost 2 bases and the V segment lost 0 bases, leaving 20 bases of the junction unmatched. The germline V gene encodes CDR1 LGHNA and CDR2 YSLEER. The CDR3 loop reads CASSQEGQTGTSLNRAYEQYF. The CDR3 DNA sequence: TGCGCCAGCAGCCAAGAGGGACAAACCGGGACTAGCCTAAATCGGGCCTACGAGCAGTACTTC.

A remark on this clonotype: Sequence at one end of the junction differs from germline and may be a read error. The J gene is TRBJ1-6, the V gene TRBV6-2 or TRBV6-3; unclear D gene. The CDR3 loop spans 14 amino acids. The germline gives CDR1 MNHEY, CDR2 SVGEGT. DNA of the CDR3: TGTGCCAGCAGACGGGGTGCCGGCAACTCACACCTCCACTTT. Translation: CASRRGAGNSHLHF.

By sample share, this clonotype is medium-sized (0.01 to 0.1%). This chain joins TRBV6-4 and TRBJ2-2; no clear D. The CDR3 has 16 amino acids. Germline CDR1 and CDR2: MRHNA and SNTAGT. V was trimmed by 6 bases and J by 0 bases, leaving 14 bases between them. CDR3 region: CASSPDVVSNTGELFF. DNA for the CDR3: TGTGCCAGCAGCCCTGACGTGGTTTCGAACACCGGGGAGCTGTTTTTT.

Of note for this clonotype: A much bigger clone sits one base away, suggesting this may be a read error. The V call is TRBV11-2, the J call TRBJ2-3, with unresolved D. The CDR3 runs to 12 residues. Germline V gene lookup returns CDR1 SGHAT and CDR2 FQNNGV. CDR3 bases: TGTGCCAGCAGCTTAGTCACAGATACGCGGTATTTT. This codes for CASSLVTDTRYF.

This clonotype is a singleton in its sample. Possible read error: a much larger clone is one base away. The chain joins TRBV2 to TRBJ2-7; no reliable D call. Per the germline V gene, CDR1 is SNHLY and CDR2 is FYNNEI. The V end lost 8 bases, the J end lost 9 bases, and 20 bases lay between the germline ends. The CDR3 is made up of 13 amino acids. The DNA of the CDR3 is TGTGCCAGCCAAAAGACTGGCGGCTCCGGGCAGTACTTC. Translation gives CASQKTGGSGQYF. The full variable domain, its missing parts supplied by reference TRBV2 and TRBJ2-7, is EPEVTQTPSHQVTQMGQEVILRCVPISNHLYFYWYRQILGQKVEFLVSFYNNEISEKSEIFDDQFSVERPDGSNFTLKIRSTKLEDSAMYFCASQKTGGSGQYFGPGTRLTVT.

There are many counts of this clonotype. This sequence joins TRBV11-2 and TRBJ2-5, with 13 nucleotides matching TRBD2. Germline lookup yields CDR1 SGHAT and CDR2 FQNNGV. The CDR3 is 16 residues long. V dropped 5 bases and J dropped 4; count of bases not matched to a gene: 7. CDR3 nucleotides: TGTGCCAGCAGCCCCGGACTAGCGGGAGTAGCAGAGACCCAGTACTTC. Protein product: CASSPGLAGVAETQYF.

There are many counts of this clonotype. The CDR3 nucleotides are TGTGCCAGCAGCTTGATAGGGGTCGAGCAGTACTTC. It translates to CASSLIGVEQYF. The chain employs TRBV11-2 and TRBJ2-7; D is perhaps TRBD1 (5 bases). The CDR3 consists of 12 residues. Trimming shortened V by 3 bases and J by 6 bases, and 9 bases separated the two germline ends. Per the germline V gene, CDR1 is SGHAT and CDR2 is FQNNGV.

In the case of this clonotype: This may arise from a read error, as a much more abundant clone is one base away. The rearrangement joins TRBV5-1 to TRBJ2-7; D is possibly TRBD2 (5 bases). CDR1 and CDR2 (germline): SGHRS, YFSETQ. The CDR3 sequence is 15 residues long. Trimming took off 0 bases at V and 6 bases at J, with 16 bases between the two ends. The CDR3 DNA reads TGCGCCAGCAGCTTGGAGTATTCGGGATACGGCGAGCAGTACTTC. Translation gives CASSLEYSGYGEQYF.

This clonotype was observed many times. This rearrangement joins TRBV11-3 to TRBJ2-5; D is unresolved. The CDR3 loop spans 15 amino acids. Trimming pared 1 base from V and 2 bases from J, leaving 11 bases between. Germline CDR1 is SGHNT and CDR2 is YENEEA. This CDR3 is CASSLGWDEQETQYF. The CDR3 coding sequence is TGTGCCAGCAGCTTAGGGTGGGATGAGCAAGAGACCCAGTACTTC.

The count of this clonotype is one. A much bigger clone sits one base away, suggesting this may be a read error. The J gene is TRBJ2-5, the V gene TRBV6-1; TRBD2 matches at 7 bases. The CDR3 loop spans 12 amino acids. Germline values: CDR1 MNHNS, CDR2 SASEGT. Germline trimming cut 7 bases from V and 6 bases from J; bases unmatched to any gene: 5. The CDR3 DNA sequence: TGTGCCAGCAATGGGGGGGGGAAGACCCAGTACTTC. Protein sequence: CASNGGGKTQYF.

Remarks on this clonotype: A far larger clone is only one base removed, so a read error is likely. The CDR3 bases are TGCAGTGCCGAAGGGACTAGCGGGAGGGCCACGAATGAGCAGTTCTTC. Translating it yields CSAEGTSGRATNEQFF. V usage is TRBV20-1 and J usage is TRBJ2-5; 16 nucleotides match TRBD2. The J call may not be correct, given that the DNA end is closer to TRBJ2-1. The germline gives CDR1 DFQATT, CDR2 SNEGSKA (reference sequence). CDR3 length: 16 residues.

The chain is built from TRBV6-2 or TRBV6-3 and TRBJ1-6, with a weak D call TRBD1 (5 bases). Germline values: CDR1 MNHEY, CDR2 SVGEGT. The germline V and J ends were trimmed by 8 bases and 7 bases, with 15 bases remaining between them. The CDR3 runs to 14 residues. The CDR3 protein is CASYTCGGNSPLHF. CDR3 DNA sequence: TGTGCCAGCTACACCTGTGGGGGGAATTCACCCCTCCACTTT.

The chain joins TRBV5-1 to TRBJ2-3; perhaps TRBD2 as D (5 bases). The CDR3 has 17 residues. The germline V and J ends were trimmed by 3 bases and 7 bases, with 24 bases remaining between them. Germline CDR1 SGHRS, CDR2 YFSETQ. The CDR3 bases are TGCGCCAGCAGCTATTCCGTAAGCGTGAGGGCCGCATATACGCAGTATTTT. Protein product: CASSYSVSVRAAYTQYF. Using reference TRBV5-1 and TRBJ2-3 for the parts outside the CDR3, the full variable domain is KAGVTQTPRYLIKTRGQQVTLSCSPISGHRSVSWYQQTPGQGLQFLFEYFSETQRNKGNFPGRFSGRQFSNSRSEMNVSTLELGDSALYLCASSYSVSVRAAYTQYFGPGTRLTVL.